This T cell receptor beta chain is from a study of T-cell memory formation after mild COVID-19. TCRdb passed the 5' RACE reads through MiXCR, listing each CDR3 protein once. In the table there are under 250,000 distinct CDR3 sequences, over 15% of which are singletons. V gave up 5 bases and J gave up 4 bases, with 13 bases separating them. The CDR3 contains 14 residues. From germline, CDR1 is SGHTA and CDR2 FQGNSA. This clonotype was seen only a few times. Its antigen is not known. Study observations and caveats: The authors did not confirm SARS-CoV-2 specificity of second-wave clones peaking day 37.

The sample taken for sequencing was PBMCs or a T cell subset sorted from them (not recorded which). This TCR was recovered from an adult woman who had mild COVID-19 (a few samples of this study predate the infection). Cell type and time point are not known. V is TRBV7-2 and J is TRBJ2-3, with D possibly TRBD2 on 6 matching bases. The CDR3: CASSLGTAADTQYF. Here the CDR3 DNA reads TGTGCCAGCAGCCTCGGGACTGCGGCAGATACGCAGTATTTT.